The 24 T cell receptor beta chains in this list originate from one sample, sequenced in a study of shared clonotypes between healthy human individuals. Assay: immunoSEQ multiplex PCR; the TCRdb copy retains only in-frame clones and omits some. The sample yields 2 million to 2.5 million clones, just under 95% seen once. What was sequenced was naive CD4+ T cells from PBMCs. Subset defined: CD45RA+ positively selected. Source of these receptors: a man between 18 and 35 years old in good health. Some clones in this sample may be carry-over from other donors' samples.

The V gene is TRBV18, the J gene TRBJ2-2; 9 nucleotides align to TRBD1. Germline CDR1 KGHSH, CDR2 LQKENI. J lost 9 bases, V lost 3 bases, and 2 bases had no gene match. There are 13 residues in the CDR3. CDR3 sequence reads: CASSPGQGWELFF. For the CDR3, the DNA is TGTGCCAGCTCACCGGGACAGGGTTGGGAGCTGTTTTTT.

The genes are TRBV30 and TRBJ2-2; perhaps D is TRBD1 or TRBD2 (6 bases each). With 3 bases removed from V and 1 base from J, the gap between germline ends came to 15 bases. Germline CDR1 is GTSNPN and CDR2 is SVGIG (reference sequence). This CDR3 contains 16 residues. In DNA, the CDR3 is TGTGCCTGGAGCAGGGGTGGTAGCGGGAACACCGGGGAGCTGTTTTTT. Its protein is CAWSRGGSGNTGELFF. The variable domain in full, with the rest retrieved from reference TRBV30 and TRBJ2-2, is SQTIHQWPATLVQPVGSPLSLECTVEGTSNPNLYWYRQAAGRGLQLLFYSVGIGQISSEVPQNLSASRPQDRQFILSSKKLLLSDSGFYLCAWSRGGSGNTGELFFGEGSRLTVL.

The CDR3 sequence: CASASYEQYF. The CDR3 coding sequence is TGCGCCAGCGCCTCCTACGAGCAGTACTTC. This chain uses TRBV5-1 with TRBJ2-7, with D hard to call. V was trimmed by 7 bases and J by 0 bases, leaving 2 bases between them. The CDR3 is 10 amino acids. From germline, CDR1 is SGHRS and CDR2 YFSETQ.

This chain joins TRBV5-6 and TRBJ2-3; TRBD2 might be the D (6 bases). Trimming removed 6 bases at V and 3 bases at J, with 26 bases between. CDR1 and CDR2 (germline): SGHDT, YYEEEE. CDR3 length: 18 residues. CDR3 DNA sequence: TGTGCCAGCACCATGGCACGTCCGAGTAGCGGCACAACAGATACGCAGTATTTT. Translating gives CASTMARPSSGTTDTQYF.

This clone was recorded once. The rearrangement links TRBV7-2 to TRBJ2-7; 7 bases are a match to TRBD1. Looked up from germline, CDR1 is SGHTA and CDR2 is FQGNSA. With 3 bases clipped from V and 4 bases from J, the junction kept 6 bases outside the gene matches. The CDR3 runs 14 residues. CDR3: CASSLNRGRYEQYF. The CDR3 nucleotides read TGTGCCAGCAGCTTGAACAGGGGCCGGTACGAGCAGTACTTC.

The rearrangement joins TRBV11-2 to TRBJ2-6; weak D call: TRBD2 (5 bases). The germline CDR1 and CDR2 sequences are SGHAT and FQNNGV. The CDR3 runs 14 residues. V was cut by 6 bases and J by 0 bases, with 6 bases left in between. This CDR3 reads CASRGSSGANVLTF. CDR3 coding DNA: TGTGCCAGCAGGGGGAGCTCTGGGGCCAACGTCCTGACTTTC.

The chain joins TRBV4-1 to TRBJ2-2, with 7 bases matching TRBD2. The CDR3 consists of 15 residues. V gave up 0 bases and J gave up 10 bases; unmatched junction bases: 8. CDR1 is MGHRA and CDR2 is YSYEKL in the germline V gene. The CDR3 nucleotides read TGCGCCAGCAGCCAAGAGGGCCGGGAGGTGTCGGAGCTGTTTTTT. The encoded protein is CASSQEGREVSELFF.

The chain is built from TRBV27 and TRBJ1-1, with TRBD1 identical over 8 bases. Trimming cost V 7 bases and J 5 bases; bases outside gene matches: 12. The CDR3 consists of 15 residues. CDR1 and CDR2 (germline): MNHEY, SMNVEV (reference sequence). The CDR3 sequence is CASNLQGAPRTEAFF. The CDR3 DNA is TGTGCCAGCAACCTCCAGGGGGCGCCCAGGACTGAAGCTTTCTTT.

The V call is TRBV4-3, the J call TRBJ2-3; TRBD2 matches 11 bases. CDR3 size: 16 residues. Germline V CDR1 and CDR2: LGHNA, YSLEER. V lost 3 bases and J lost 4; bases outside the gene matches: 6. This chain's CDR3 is CASSQGSGRVSDTQYF. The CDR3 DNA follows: TGCGCCAGCAGCCAGGGTAGCGGGAGGGTTTCAGATACGCAGTATTTT.

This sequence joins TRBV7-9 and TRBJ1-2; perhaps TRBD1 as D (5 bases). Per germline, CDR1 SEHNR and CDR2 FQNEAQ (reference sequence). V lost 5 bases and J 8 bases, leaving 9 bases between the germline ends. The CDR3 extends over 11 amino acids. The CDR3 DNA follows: TGTGCCAGCAGCCCATACAGGGGCTACACCTTC. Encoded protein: CASSPYRGYTF.

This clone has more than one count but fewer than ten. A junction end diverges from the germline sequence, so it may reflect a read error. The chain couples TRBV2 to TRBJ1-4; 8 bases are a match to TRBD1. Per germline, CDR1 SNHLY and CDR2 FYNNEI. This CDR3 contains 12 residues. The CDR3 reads CASSEGQGQLFF. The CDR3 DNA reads TGTGCCAGCAGCGAAGGACAGGGACAACTGTTTTTT.

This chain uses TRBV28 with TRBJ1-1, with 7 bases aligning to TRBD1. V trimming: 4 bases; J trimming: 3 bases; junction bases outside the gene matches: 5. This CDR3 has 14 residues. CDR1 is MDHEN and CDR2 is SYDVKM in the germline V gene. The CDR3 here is CASSSYRGHTEAFF. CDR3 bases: TGTGCCAGCAGTTCGTACAGGGGCCACACTGAAGCTTTCTTT. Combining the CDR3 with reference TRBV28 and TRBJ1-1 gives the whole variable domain DVKVTQSSRYLVKRTGEKVFLECVQDMDHENMFWYRQDPGLGLRLIYFSYDVKMKEKGDIPEGYSVSREKKERFSLILESASTNQTSMYLCASSSYRGHTEAFFGQGTRLTVV.

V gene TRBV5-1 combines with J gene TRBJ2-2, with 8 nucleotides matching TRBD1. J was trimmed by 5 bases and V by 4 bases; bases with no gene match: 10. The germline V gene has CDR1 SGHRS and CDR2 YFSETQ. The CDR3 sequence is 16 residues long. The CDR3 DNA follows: TGCGCCAGCAGCCCGGATGGACAGGGTGGTACCGGGGAGCTGTTTTTT. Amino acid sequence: CASSPDGQGGTGELFF.

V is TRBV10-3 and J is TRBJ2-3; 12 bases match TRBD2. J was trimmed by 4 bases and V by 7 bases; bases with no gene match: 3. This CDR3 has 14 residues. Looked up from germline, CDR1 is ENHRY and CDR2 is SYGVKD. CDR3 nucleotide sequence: TGTGCCATCAAGACTAGCGGGAGCGCAGATACGCAGTATTTT. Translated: CAIKTSGSADTQYF.

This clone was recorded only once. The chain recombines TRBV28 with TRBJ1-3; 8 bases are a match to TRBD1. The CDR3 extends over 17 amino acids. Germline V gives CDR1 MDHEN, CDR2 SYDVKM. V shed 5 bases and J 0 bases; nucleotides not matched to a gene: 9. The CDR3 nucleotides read TGTGCCAGCAGTGACAGGACAGGGCGGATCTCTGGAAACACCATATATTTT. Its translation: CASSDRTGRISGNTIYF.

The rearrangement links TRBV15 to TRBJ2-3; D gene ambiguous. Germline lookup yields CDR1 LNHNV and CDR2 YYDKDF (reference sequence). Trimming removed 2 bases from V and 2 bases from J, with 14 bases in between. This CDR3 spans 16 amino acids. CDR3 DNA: TGTGCCACCAGCAGACGAGTCGAGGTTTCCACAGATACGCAGTATTTT. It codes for CATSRRVEVSTDTQYF. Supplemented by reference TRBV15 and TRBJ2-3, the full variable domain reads DAMVIQNPRYQVTQFGKPVTLSCSQTLNHNVMYWYQQKSSQAPKLLFHYYDKDFNNEADTPDNFQSRRPNTSFCFLDIRSPGLGDTAMYLCATSRRVEVSTDTQYFGPGTRLTVL.

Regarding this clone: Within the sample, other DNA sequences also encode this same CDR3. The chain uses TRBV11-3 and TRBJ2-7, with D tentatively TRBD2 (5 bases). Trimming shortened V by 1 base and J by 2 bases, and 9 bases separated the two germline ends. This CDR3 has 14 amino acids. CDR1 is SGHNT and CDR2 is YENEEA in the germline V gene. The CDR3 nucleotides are TGTGCCAGCAGCTTAGCCAGCGGCGCCTACGAGCAGTACTTC. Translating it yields CASSLASGAYEQYF.

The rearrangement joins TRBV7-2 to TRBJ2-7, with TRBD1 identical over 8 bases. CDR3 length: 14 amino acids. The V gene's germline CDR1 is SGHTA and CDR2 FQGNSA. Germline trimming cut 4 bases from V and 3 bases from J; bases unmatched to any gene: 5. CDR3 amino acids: CASSSGTGFYEQYF. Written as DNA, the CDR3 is TGTGCCAGCAGCTCCGGGACAGGTTTCTACGAGCAGTACTTC.

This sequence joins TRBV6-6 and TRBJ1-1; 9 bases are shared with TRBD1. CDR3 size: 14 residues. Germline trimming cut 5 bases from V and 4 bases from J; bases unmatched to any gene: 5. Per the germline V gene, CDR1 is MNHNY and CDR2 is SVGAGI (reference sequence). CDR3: CASSTGTGTTEAFF. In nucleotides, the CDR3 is TGTGCCAGCAGTACCGGGACAGGGACCACTGAAGCTTTCTTT.

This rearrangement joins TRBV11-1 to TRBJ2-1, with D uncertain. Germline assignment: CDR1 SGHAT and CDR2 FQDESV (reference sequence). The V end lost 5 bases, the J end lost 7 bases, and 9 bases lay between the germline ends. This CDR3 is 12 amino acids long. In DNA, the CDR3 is TGTGCCAGCAGCCAAGGGCTGAATGAGCAGTTCTTC. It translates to CASSQGLNEQFF.

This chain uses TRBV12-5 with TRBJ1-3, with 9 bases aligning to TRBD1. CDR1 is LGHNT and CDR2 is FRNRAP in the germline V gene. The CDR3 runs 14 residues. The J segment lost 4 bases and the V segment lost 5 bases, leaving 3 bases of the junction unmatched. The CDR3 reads CASGLGTGGNTIYF. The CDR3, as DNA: TGTGCTAGTGGTCTAGGGACAGGGGGAAACACCATATATTTT.

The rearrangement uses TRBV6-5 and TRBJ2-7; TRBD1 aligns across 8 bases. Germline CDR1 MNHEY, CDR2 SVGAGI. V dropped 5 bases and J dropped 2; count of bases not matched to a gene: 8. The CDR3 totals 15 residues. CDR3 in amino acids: CASSTAGQGPYEQYF. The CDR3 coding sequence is TGTGCCAGCAGTACCGCCGGACAGGGACCCTACGAGCAGTACTTC.

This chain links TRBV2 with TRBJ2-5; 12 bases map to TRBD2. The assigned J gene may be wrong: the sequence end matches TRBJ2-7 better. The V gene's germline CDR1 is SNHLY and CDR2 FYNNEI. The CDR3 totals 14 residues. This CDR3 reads CASSTGLAGSEQYF. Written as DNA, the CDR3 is TGTGCCAGCAGCACCGGACTAGCGGGAAGCGAGCAGTACTTC.

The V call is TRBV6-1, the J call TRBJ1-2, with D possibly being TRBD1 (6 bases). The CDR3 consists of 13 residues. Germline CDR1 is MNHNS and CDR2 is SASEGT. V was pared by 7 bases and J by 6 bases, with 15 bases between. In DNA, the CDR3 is TGTGCCAGCAATACTTGGGGGGGCAATGGCTACACCTTC. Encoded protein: CASNTWGGNGYTF.